The 21 T cell receptor beta chains in this list originate from one sample, sequenced in a study of neurological immune-mediated disorders. TCRdb re-derived calls from the 5' RACE reads in MiXCR, one entry per CDR3 protein. The sample records 100,000 to 150,000 distinct CDR3 sequences, roughly 3.2% being singletons. Sequenced sample: PBMCs. The receptors stem from a woman aged 25 to 39 with multiple sclerosis.

Ten or more counts support this clonotype. The chain combines TRBV20-1 with TRBJ1-3; D might be TRBD1 (5 bases). The V end lost 1 base, the J end lost 3 bases, and 7 bases lay between the germline ends. Germline CDR1 DFQATT, CDR2 SNEGSKA (reference sequence). The CDR3 covers 13 residues. Here the CDR3 reads CSARVGDGNTIYF. In nucleotides, the CDR3 is TGCAGTGCTAGAGTGGGGGATGGAAACACCATATATTTT.

Ten or more counts support this clonotype. This chain connects TRBV5-1 to TRBJ2-3, with 8 positions matching TRBD2. CDR1 and CDR2 from the germline V gene are SGHRS and YFSETQ. The CDR3 has 15 amino acids. Losses at the gene ends were 6 bases for V and 0 bases for J; bases not matched to a gene: 6. DNA of the CDR3: TGCGCCAGCACCGGGGGGGCGCAAAGCACAGATACGCAGTATTTT. Residues: CASTGGAQSTDTQYF.

This clonotype was counted many times. The chain uses TRBV4-3 and TRBJ1-1; D not certain. Germline values: CDR1 LGHNA, CDR2 YSLEER. Trimming took 0 bases from V and 9 from J, leaving 17 bases between them. This CDR3 has 15 residues. CDR3 bases: TGCGCCAGCAGCCAAGATCTTATGGACCGCCGAAAAGCTTTCTTT. Translating it yields CASSQDLMDRRKAFF.

This clonotype was seen repeatedly, ten times or more. The genes are TRBV5-1 and TRBJ2-3; 8 nucleotides match TRBD2. This CDR3 has 15 residues. Germline V gene sequence: CDR1 SGHRS, CDR2 YFSETQ. V was pared by 4 bases and J by 5 bases, with 9 bases of the junction left unmatched. The CDR3 DNA reads as TGCGCCAGCAGCAGATCGGGAGGGTTAGAAGATACGCAGTATTTT. It codes for CASSRSGGLEDTQYF.

This clonotype has ten or more counts. The genes are TRBV7-2 and TRBJ1-1, with D tentatively TRBD1 (5 bases). Per germline, CDR1 SGHTA and CDR2 FQGNSA. V gave up 3 bases and J gave up 14 bases, with 16 bases separating them. The CDR3 runs to 12 residues. Written as DNA, the CDR3 is TGTGCCAGCAGCTTTACCGGGACGGAGATGTTCTTT. Its protein product is CASSFTGTEMFF.

There are many counts of this clonotype. V gene TRBV12-3 or TRBV12-4 combines with J gene TRBJ2-7, with D hard to call. The CDR3 has 14 residues. Trimming stripped 7 bases from V and 0 bases from J, with 13 bases between. CDR3 loop: CASTPAVSSYEQYF. The CDR3 coding sequence is TGTGCCAGCACGCCGGCGGTGAGCTCCTACGAGCAGTACTTC.

At least ten counts were recorded for this clonotype. The chain combines TRBV20-1 with TRBJ2-1; D is possibly TRBD1 or TRBD2 (6 bases each). Germline CDR1 and CDR2: DFQATT and SNEGSKA (reference sequence). Trimming took off 2 bases at V and 9 bases at J, with 23 bases between the two ends. This CDR3 region has 16 residues. The CDR3 DNA reads TGCAGTGCTAGAATCTGGGCGGCTCCCGGAGGGGGTGAGCAGTTCTTC. Protein: CSARIWAAPGGGEQFF.

Many counts were recorded for this clonotype. The chain couples TRBV4-1 to TRBJ1-2; 8 positions agree with TRBD1. Germline CDR1 and CDR2: MGHRA and YSYEKL. The V segment lost 2 bases and the J segment 5 bases; nucleotides outside the gene matches: 1. The CDR3 sequence is 13 residues long. The CDR3 nucleotides read TGCGCCAGCAGCCAAAGGACAGGGTATGGCTACACCTTC. Translated, it gives CASSQRTGYGYTF.

Many counts were recorded for this clonotype. The CDR3 DNA follows: TGCGCCAGCAGCCAAGTCGGGAGCGGGAGGGCCTACAATGAGCAGTTCTTC. Encoded protein: CASSQVGSGRAYNEQFF. This chain links TRBV4-3 with TRBJ2-1, with 10 positions matching TRBD2. J gave up 2 bases and V 1 base, and 5 bases lay outside the gene matches. Germline CDR1 is LGHNA and CDR2 is YSLEER. The CDR3 totals 17 residues.

This clonotype was counted between two and nine times. The gene calls are TRBV20-1 and TRBJ2-7; the match to TRBD1 covers 9 bases. The CDR3 spans 15 residues. With 0 bases clipped from V and 6 bases from J, the junction kept 9 bases outside the gene matches. Germline V gene lookup returns CDR1 DFQATT and CDR2 SNEGSKA (reference sequence). CDR3 nucleotide sequence: TGCAGTGCTAGAGAACATGGGACAGGGACACGCGAGCAGTACTTC. Residues: CSAREHGTGTREQYF.

In this sample, this clonotype turned up many times. V is TRBV2 and J is TRBJ2-7; D ambiguous. Germline V lookup: CDR1 SNHLY, CDR2 FYNNEI. V lost 6 bases to trimming and J lost 3 bases, with 18 bases between them. The CDR3 is 15 residues long. The CDR3 protein is CASSGWVAPDYEQYF. CDR3 nucleotide sequence: TGTGCCAGCAGCGGTTGGGTGGCCCCGGACTACGAGCAGTACTTC.

Many counts were recorded for this clonotype. The rearrangement uses TRBV11-2 and TRBJ2-3; D unresolved. V was trimmed by 1 base and J by 3 bases, leaving 11 bases between them. This CDR3 has 15 residues. Looked up from germline, CDR1 is SGHAT and CDR2 is FQNNGV. Here the CDR3 DNA reads TGTGCCAGCAGCTTAGTGGCAGGACCGACAGATACGCAGTATTTT. This translates into CASSLVAGPTDTQYF.

This clonotype appeared many times. The CDR3 nucleotides read TGTGCCAGCAGTTTGGGGGGCCATGGCGAGCAGTACTTC. This translates into CASSLGGHGEQYF. J is TRBJ2-7 and V is TRBV12-3 or TRBV12-4; D tentatively fits TRBD1 or TRBD2 (6 bases each). Trimming shortened V by 3 bases and J by 6 bases, and 12 bases separated the two germline ends. There are 13 residues in the CDR3.

This clonotype was recorded at least ten times. J is TRBJ2-4 and V is TRBV29-1; possible D gene TRBD2, 6 bases. The CDR3 covers 13 residues. Germline V gene sequence: CDR1 SQVTM, CDR2 ANQGSEA. Trimming left V 7 bases short and J 5 bases short, with 15 bases between. The CDR3 DNA reads TGCAGCGCCAGAAGGAGGGACCAAAACATTCAGTACTTC. It specifies CSARRRDQNIQYF.

In this sample, this clonotype turned up many times. The gene calls are TRBV2 and TRBJ2-7; no definite D call. V shed 4 bases and J shed 3 bases, with 7 bases lying between them. CDR3 size: 12 residues. Germline loops: CDR1 SNHLY, CDR2 FYNNEI. In DNA form, the CDR3 reads TGTGCCAGCAGTGTGGACGGCTACGAGCAGTACTTC. Protein product: CASSVDGYEQYF. Supplemented by reference TRBV2 and TRBJ2-7, the full variable domain reads EPEVTQTPSHQVTQMGQEVILRCVPISNHLYFYWYRQILGQKVEFLVSFYNNEISEKSEIFDDQFSVERPDGSNFTLKIRSTKLEDSAMYFCASSVDGYEQYFGPGTRLTVT.

This clonotype was seen many times. V is TRBV10-3 and J is TRBJ2-7, with 9 bases that match TRBD1. J was trimmed by 5 bases and V by 7 bases; bases with no gene match: 15. CDR3 length equals 16 residues. The V gene's germline CDR1 is ENHRY and CDR2 SYGVKD. The CDR3 protein is CAIKGTGRGVSDEQYF. In DNA, the CDR3 is TGTGCCATCAAGGGGACAGGGCGTGGAGTGTCCGACGAGCAGTACTTC.

As to this clonotype: This CDR3 fails to terminate in the conserved phenylalanine or tryptophan, so it likely reflects a read error. V gene TRBV7-2 combines with J gene TRBJ2-1, with 10 bases matching TRBD2. The CDR3 has 14 amino acids. V gave up 5 bases and J gave up 6 bases; unmatched junction bases: 4. Germline CDR1 reads SGHTA; CDR2 reads FQGNSA. CDR3 sequence: CASSAGLAFNEQFN. The DNA of the CDR3 is TGTGCCAGCAGCGCGGGACTAGCGTTCAATGAGCAGTTCAAC.

The table lists this clonotype with many counts. This CDR3 reads CASSLMSSGPQETQYF. CDR3 sequence (DNA): TGTGCCAGCAGCTTAATGTCGAGCGGACCCCAAGAGACCCAGTACTTC. The chain joins TRBV7-8 to TRBJ2-5; TRBD2 might be the D (5 bases). Trimming cost V 2 bases and J 1 base, with 14 bases left between them. CDR3 length: 16 residues. CDR1 and CDR2 (germline): SGHVS, FQNEAQ.

This clonotype occurred many times. The chain carries TRBV7-6 and TRBJ2-7, with no clear D. Looked up from germline, CDR1 is SGHVS and CDR2 is FNYEAQ. This CDR3 region has 14 residues. Trimming pared 2 bases from V and 4 bases from J, leaving 12 bases between. The DNA of the CDR3 is TGTGCCAGCAGCTTAACCCAAAAAGGGTACGAGCAGTACTTC. Amino acid sequence: CASSLTQKGYEQYF.

As regards this clonotype: Compared with germline, one end of the junction differs, possibly owing to a read error. The chain employs TRBV7-6 and TRBJ2-1; 8 bases fit TRBD1. The CDR3 is 12 amino acids. Germline lookup yields CDR1 SGHVS and CDR2 FNYEAQ. CDR3 nucleotide sequence: TGTGACAGCAGCACAGGGGGAAATGAGCAGTTCTTC. It yields the protein CDSSTGGNEQFF.

This clonotype was seen ten or more times. The chain carries TRBV6-1 and TRBJ2-7; D gene uncertain. The CDR3 sequence is 10 residues long. Per the germline V gene, CDR1 is MNHNS and CDR2 is SASEGT. Trimming left V 7 bases short and J 3 bases short, with 4 bases between. CDR3 sequence: CASMNYEQYF. CDR3 nucleotides: TGTGCCAGCATGAACTACGAGCAGTACTTC.